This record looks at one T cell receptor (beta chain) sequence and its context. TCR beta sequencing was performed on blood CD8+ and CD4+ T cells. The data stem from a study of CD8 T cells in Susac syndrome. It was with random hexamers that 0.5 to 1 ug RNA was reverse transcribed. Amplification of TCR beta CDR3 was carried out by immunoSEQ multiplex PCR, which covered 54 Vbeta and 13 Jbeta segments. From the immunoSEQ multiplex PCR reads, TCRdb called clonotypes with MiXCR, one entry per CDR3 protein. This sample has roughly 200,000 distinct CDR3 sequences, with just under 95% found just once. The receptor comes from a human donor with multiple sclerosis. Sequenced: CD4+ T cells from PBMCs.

CDR3 sequence: CASSLAAKGSPLHF. The CDR3 DNA reads TGTGCCAGCAGTTTGGCCGCCAAAGGTTCACCCCTCCACTTT. V and J are TRBV12-3 or TRBV12-4 and TRBJ1-6; D uncertain. V dropped 3 bases and J dropped 9 bases, with 12 bases sitting between them. The CDR3 contains 14 residues.